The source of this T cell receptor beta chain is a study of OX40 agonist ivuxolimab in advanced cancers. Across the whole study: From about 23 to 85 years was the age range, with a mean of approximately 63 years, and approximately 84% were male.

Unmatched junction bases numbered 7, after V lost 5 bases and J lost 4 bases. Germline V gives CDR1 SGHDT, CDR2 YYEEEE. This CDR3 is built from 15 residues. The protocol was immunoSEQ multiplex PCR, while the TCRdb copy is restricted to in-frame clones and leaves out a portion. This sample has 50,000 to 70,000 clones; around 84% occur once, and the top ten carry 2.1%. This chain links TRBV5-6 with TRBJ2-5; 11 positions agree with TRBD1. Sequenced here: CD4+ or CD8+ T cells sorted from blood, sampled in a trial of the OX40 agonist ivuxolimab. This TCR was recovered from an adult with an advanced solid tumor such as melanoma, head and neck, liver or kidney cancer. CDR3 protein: CASSLPGQGGETQYF. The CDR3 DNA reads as TGTGCCAGCAGTCTGCCGGGACAGGGGGGAGAGACCCAGTACTTC.